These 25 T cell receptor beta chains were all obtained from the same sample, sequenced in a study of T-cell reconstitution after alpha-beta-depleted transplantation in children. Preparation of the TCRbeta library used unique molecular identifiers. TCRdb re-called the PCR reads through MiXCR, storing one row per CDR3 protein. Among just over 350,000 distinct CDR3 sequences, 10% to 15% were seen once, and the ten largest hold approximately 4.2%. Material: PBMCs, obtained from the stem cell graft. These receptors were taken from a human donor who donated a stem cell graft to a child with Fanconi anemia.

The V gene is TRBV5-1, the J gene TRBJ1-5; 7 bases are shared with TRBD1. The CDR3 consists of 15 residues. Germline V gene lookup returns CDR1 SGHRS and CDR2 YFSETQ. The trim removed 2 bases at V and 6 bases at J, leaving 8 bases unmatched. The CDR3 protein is CASSFTGVDGQPQHF. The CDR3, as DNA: TGCGCCAGCAGCTTCACAGGGGTTGACGGTCAGCCCCAGCATTTT.

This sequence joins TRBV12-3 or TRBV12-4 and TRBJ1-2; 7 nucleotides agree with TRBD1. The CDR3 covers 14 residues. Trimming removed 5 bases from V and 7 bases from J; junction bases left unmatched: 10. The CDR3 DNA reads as TGTGCCAGCAGTCCACAGGGGACCGGTCTTGGCTACACCTTC. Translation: CASSPQGTGLGYTF.

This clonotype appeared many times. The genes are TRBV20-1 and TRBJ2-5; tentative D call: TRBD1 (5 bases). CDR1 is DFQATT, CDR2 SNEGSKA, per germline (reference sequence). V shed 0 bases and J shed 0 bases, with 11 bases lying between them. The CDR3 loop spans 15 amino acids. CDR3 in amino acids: CSARDLRQNQETQYF. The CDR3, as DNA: TGCAGTGCTAGAGACCTTAGACAGAACCAAGAGACCCAGTACTTC.

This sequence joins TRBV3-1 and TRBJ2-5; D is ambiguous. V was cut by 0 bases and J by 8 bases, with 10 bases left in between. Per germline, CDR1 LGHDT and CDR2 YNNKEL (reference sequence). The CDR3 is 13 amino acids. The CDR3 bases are TGTGCCAGCAGCCAAGATAGAGGAAGAACCCAGTACTTC. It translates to CASSQDRGRTQYF.

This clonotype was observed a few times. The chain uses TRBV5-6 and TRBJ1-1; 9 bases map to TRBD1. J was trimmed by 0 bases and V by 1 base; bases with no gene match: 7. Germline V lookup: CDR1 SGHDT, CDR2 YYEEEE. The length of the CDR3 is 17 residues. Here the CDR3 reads CASSLTGGAGLNTEAFF. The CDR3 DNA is TGTGCCAGCAGCTTGACAGGGGGCGCGGGCCTGAACACTGAAGCTTTCTTT.

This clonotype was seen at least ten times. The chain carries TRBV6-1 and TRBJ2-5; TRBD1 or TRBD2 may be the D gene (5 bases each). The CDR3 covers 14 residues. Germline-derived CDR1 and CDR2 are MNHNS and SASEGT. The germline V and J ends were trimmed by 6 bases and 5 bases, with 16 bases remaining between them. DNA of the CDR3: TGTGCCAGCAGACGACCGGGACCCCACGAGACCCAGTACTTC. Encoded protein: CASRRPGPHETQYF.

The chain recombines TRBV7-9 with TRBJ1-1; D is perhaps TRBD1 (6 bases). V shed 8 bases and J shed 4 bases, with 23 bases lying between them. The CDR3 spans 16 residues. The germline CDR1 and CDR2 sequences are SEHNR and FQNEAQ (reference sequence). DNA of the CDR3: TGTGCCAGCTACAGCTCAACAGGGAAGGACGGCACTGAAGCTTTCTTT. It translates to CASYSSTGKDGTEAFF.

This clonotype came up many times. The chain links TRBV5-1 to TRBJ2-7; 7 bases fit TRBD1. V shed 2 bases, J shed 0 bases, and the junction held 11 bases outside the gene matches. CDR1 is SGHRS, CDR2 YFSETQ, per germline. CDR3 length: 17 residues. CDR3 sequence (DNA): TGCGCCAGCAGCTTAGGACAGGCCAAGACTTTCTCCTACGAGCAGTACTTC. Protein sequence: CASSLGQAKTFSYEQYF.

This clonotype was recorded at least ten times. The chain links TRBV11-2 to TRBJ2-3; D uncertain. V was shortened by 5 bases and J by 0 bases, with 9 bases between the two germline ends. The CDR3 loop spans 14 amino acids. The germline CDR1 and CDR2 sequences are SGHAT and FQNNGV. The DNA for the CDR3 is TGTGCCAGCAGCGCGTCCCGTAGCACAGATACGCAGTATTTT. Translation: CASSASRSTDTQYF.

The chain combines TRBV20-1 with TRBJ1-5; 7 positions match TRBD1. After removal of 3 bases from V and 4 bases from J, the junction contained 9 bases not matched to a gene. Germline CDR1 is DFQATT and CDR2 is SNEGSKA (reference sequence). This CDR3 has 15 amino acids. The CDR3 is CSARAFDRENQPQHF. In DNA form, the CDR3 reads TGCAGTGCTAGGGCGTTCGACAGGGAGAATCAGCCCCAGCATTTT.

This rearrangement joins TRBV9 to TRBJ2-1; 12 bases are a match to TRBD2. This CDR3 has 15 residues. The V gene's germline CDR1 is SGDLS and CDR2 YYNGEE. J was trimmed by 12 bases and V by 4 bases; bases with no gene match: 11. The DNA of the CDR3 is TGTGCCAGCAGCCCGCGCACTAGGACTAGCGGGGCGCAGTTCTTC. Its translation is CASSPRTRTSGAQFF. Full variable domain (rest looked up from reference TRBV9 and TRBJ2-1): DSGVTQTPKHLITATGQRVTLRCSPRSGDLSVYWYQQSLDQGLQFLIQYYNGEERAKGNILERFSAQQFPDLHSELNLSSLELGDSALYFCASSPRTRTSGAQFFGPGTRLTVL.

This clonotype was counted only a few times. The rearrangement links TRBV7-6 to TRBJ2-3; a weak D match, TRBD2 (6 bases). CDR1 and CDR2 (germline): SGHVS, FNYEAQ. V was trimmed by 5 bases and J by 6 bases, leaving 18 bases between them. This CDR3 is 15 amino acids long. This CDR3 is CASSPLDGSEDTQYF. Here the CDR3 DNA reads TGTGCCAGCAGCCCGCTGGACGGGAGCGAGGATACGCAGTATTTT.

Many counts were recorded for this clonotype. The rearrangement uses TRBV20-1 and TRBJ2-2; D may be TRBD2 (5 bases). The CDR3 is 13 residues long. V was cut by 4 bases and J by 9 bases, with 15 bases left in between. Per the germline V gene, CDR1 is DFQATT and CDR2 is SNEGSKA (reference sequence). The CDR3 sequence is CSAKPRVSRELFF. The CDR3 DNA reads TGCAGTGCTAAACCGAGGGTTTCCCGGGAGCTGTTTTTT.

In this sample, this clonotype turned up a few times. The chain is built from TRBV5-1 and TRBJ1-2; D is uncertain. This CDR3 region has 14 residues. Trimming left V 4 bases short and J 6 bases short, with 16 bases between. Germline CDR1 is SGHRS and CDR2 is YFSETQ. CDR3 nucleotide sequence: TGCGCCAGCAGCAGACTCTCAGATTCGAATGGCTACACCTTC. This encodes CASSRLSDSNGYTF.

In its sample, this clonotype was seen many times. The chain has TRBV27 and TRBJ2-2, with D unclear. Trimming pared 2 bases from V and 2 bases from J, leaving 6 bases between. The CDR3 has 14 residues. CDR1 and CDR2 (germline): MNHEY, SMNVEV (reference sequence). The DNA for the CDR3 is TGTGCCAGCAGTTTACAGGTTAACACCGGGGAGCTGTTTTTT. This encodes CASSLQVNTGELFF.

CDR3 DNA sequence: TGCGCCAGCAGTATGGGGGACAGTAGGAATGAGCAGTTCTTC. It encodes CASSMGDSRNEQFF. The chain is built from TRBV5-1 and TRBJ2-1; 7 nucleotides agree with TRBD1. Germline V lookup: CDR1 SGHRS, CDR2 YFSETQ. The CDR3 is 14 residues long. Losses at the gene ends were 5 bases for V and 7 bases for J; bases not matched to a gene: 9.

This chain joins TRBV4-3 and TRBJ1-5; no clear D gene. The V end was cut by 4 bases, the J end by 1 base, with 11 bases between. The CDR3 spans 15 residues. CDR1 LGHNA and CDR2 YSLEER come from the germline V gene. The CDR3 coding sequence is TGCGCCAGCAGCCTTCAGGTGGGCAGCAATCAGCCCCAGCATTTT. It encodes CASSLQVGSNQPQHF.

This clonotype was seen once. CDR3 sequence (DNA): TGTGCCAGCAGTGAGGGGCAGAATAGCAATCAGCCCCAGCATTTT. Protein product: CASSEGQNSNQPQHF. The V gene is TRBV2, the J gene TRBJ1-5; TRBD1 might be the D (5 bases). CDR1 is SNHLY, CDR2 FYNNEI, per germline. This CDR3 is built from 15 residues. The germline V and J ends were trimmed by 3 bases and 0 bases, with 9 bases remaining between them. The full variable domain, rest sourced from reference TRBV2 and TRBJ1-5, is EPEVTQTPSHQVTQMGQEVILRCVPISNHLYFYWYRQILGQKVEFLVSFYNNEISEKSEIFDDQFSVERPDGSNFTLKIRSTKLEDSAMYFCASSEGQNSNQPQHFGDGTRLSIL.

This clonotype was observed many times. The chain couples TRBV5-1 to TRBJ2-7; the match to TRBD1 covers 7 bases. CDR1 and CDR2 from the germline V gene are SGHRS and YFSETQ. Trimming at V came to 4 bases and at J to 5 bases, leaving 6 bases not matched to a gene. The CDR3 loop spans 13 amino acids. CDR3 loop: CASSVNRGHEQYV. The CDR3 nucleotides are TGCGCCAGCAGCGTAAACAGGGGACACGAGCAGTACGTC.

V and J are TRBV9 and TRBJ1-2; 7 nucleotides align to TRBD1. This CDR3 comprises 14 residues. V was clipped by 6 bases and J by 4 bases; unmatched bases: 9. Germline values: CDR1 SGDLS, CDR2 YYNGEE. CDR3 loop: CASNPSGQLYGYTF. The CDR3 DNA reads TGTGCCAGCAACCCCTCGGGACAGCTCTATGGCTACACCTTC.

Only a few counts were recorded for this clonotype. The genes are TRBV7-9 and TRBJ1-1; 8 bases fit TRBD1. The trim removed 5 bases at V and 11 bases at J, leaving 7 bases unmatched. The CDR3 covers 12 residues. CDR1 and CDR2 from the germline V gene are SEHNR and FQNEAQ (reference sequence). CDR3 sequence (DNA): TGTGCCAGCAGCCTGGGACAGGCGGGCGCTTTCTTT. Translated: CASSLGQAGAFF.

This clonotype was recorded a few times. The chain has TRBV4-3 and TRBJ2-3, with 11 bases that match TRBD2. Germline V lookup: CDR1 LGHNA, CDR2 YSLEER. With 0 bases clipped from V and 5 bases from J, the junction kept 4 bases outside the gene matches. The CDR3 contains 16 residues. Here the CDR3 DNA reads TGCGCCAGCAGCCAAGATCCTAGCGGGGGGAAAGATACGCAGTATTTT. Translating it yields CASSQDPSGGKDTQYF.

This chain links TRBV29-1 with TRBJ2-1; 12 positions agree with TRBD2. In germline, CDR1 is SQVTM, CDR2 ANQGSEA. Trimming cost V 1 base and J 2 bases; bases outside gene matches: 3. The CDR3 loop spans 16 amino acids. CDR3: CSVEASGGAAYNEQFF. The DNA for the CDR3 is TGCAGCGTTGAAGCTAGCGGGGGGGCGGCCTACAATGAGCAGTTCTTC.

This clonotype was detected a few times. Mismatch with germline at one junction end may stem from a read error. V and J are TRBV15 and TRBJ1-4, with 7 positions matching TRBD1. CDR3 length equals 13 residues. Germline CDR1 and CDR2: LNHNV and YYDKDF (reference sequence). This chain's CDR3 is CATSRGYNEKLFF. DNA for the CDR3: TGTGCCACTAGCAGGGGGTACAATGAAAAACTGTTTTTT.

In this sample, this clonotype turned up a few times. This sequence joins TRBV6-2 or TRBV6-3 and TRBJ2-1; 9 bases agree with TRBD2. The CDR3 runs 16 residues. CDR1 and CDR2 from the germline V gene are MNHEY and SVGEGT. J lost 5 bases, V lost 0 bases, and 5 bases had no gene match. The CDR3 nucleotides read TGTGCCAGCAGTTACTCGAGTAGCGGGGGCCACAATGAGCAGTTCTTC. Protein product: CASSYSSSGGHNEQFF.